The entry below gives a single T cell receptor beta chain sequence along with its context. The antigen remains unidentified. Per the germline V gene, CDR1 is SGHRS and CDR2 is YFSETQ. V lost 6 bases and J lost 5; bases outside the gene matches: 12. The CDR3 is made up of 17 amino acids. The entry originates in a study of Ad26.COV2.S vaccination and SARS-CoV-2 variants. Treatment in this sample: some 20 received Ad26.COV2.S at low or high dose, single or two shots; a few received placebo; per-sample allocation not given. The samples were gathered on day 63 after the first injection of vaccine or placebo. At a Boston site, the person donating was an adult of 18-55 years. Built on an Ad26 vector, the vaccine expressed Wuhan-strain SARS-CoV-2 spike. Generated by immunoSEQ multiplex PCR, the TCRdb table keeps only in-frame clones and is missing some. This table holds about 440,000 clones, around 90% found once.

General study results and limits: Similar non-spike TCR breadth was observed in recipients of vaccine and of placebo. It is possible that the TCR breadth and depth analyses underestimated the total T cell responses.

The receptor was derived from a person aged 18 to 59 who received the Ad26.COV2.S COVID-19 vaccine or a placebo. The starting material was peripheral blood, obtained in a trial of Ad26.COV2.S vaccine versus placebo. This chain joins TRBV5-1 and TRBJ2-2, with 11 positions matching TRBD2. CDR3 bases: TGCGCCAGCACCTTAGAGGGGGCTAGCGGGAGGACCGGGGAGCTGTTTTTT. Amino acids: CASTLEGASGRTGELFF.